The 9 T cell receptor beta chains below were found in one sample sequenced in a study of shared clonotypes between healthy human individuals. Data came from immunoSEQ multiplex PCR; TCRdb stores just in-frame clones and leaves some out. The table lists about half a million clones, 81% of them singletons. Sequencing was performed on PBMCs. Source of these receptors: a woman between 40 and 50 years old in good health. Some clones in this sample may be carry-over from other donors' samples.

The chain combines TRBV6-5 with TRBJ1-1, with a possible D match to TRBD1 (5 bases). V lost 2 bases and J 4 bases, leaving 11 bases between the germline ends. This CDR3 comprises 14 residues. Germline V gene sequence: CDR1 MNHEY, CDR2 SVGAGI. The DNA for the CDR3 is TGTGCCAGCAGTTACGGGGGAGTAGTCACTGAAGCTTTCTTT. This translates into CASSYGGVVTEAFF.

Concerning this clone: The sample has other DNA sequences that encode this CDR3 too. V and J are TRBV11-3 and TRBJ2-7; a possible D gene is TRBD1 (5 bases). The CDR3 is 14 residues long. The V gene's germline CDR1 is SGHNT and CDR2 YENEEA. Trimming cost V 1 base and J 1 base, with 8 bases left between them. DNA of the CDR3: TGTGCCAGCAGCTTAGTGCAGGGATCCTACGAGCAGTACTTC. This codes for CASSLVQGSYEQYF.

Remarks on this clone: A far larger clone is only one base removed, so a read error is likely. Other DNA sequences in the same sample also yield this CDR3. The chain carries TRBV7-9 and TRBJ1-2, with D unresolved. Germline V gene lookup returns CDR1 SEHNR and CDR2 FQNEAQ (reference sequence). The length of the CDR3 is 12 residues. Trimming left V 6 bases short and J 5 bases short, with 10 bases between. The CDR3 DNA is TGTGCCAGCAGTGTGTCGGGGTATGGCTACACCTTC. The encoded protein is CASSVSGYGYTF.

This sequence joins TRBV4-1 and TRBJ1-1; D remains unclear. CDR1 is MGHRA and CDR2 is YSYEKL in the germline V gene. Trimming removed 2 bases from V and 8 bases from J, with 15 bases in between. The CDR3 length is 14 residues. CDR3 region: CASSQPGRRREAFF. Here the CDR3 DNA reads TGCGCCAGCAGCCAACCTGGACGGAGAAGAGAAGCTTTCTTT.

DNA of the CDR3: TGTGCCAGCAGCCAATTTCGCGGAGCCTCGAACACTGAAGCTTTCTTT. Protein: CASSQFRGASNTEAFF. The chain uses TRBV16 and TRBJ1-1; D not certain. CDR3 length: 16 residues. CDR1 is KGHSY, CDR2 FQNENV, per germline. The V end was cut by 1 base, the J end by 1 base, with 13 bases between.

The chain combines TRBV20-1 with TRBJ2-3; D remains unclear. The CDR3 extends over 10 amino acids. The V end was cut by 3 bases, the J end by 7 bases, with 5 bases between. Germline CDR1 reads DFQATT; CDR2 reads SNEGSKA (reference sequence). CDR3 region: CSASYNTQYF. The CDR3 DNA reads as TGCAGTGCTAGTTATAATACGCAGTATTTT.

V usage is TRBV9 and J usage is TRBJ1-1; D is unclear. V was shortened by 3 bases and J by 0 bases, with 6 bases between the two germline ends. The germline CDR1 and CDR2 sequences are SGDLS and YYNGEE. This CDR3 spans 13 amino acids. This CDR3 is CASSGSVNTEAFF. CDR3 DNA: TGTGCCAGCAGCGGGTCGGTGAACACTGAAGCTTTCTTT.

This chain connects TRBV6-1 to TRBJ2-7; perhaps TRBD1 as D (6 bases). There are 13 residues in the CDR3. Trimming shortened V by 6 bases and J by 3 bases, and 12 bases separated the two germline ends. Germline V CDR1 and CDR2: MNHNS, SASEGT. CDR3 in amino acids: CASSLGTNYEQYF. The CDR3 DNA reads as TGTGCCAGCAGCCTAGGGACAAACTACGAGCAGTACTTC.

To note about this clone: This sequence may be a read error, since a much larger clone differs from it by one base. The V gene is TRBV2, the J gene TRBJ2-3; 10 bases are a match to TRBD2. The CDR3 is 15 amino acids. CDR1 and CDR2 from the germline V gene are SNHLY and FYNNEI. V lost 7 bases, J lost 4 bases, and 8 bases stayed unmatched. CDR3 sequence (DNA): TGTGCCAGCAATGAGCGGGAGGGCCGAGCAGATACGCAGTATTTT. Translation gives CASNEREGRADTQYF.